This T cell receptor (beta chain) was sequenced for a study of cytomegalovirus exposure and HLA in healthy donors. Note on this clone: Its specificity is unknown.

The primer mix had 60 Vbeta and 13 Jbeta primers. Under the authors' procedure: Among the unique TCR beta chains that a later analysis counted, about 85 million in all, roughly 9.9 million were shared. Method: immunoSEQ multiplex PCR; TCRdb's copy keeps in-frame clones and lacks some. From that table come the V and J calls and clone size; the DNA was used to work out D and trimming. The table has 120,000 or so clones, about 71% seen once. From germline, CDR1 is SGHTA and CDR2 FQGTGA. The CDR3 has 13 amino acids. V lost 4 bases to trimming and J lost 0 bases, with 6 bases between them. Whole-study findings and limits: According to reports, the classifier identified cytomegalovirus status with high specificity and sensitivity. Most subjects had HLA-A and HLA-B alleles reportedly predicted accurately by TCR beta sequences.

Donors were nominally healthy when sampled, though unrecorded immune exposures were likely. Sequencing was carried out using PBMCs. The TCR originated in a woman aged 45-65 years in good health and CMV-seronegative. The gene calls are TRBV7-3 and TRBJ1-1; D gene ambiguous. For the CDR3, the DNA is TGTGCCAGCAGCTCCCAGGTGAACACTGAAGCTTTCTTT. It yields the protein CASSSQVNTEAFF.